The clone carrying this TCR beta chain has only a few counts. What it binds is unknown. Produced via immunoSEQ multiplex PCR; TCRdb's table is partial and in-frame only. The sample contains some 130,000 clones, 89% of which appear only once. This sample stems from a study of T cells in localized non-small cell lung cancer. Whole-study results and caveats: Of the top 100 tumor clones, median about 53 were in adjacent lung, 25 to 30 among its top 100. Analysis by sequencing included only one tumor region, so heterogeneity remains possible.

Trimming stripped 0 bases from V and 6 bases from J, with 13 bases between. This CDR3 has 15 residues. The V gene's germline CDR1 is SGHTS and CDR2 YDEGEE. The starting material was peripheral blood, obtained before any cancer treatment. V usage is TRBV5-8 and J usage is TRBJ1-5; D ambiguous. This receptor was identified in a female donor of 60 years or more with stage I lung adenocarcinoma. CDR3 sequence: CASSLGPREGQPQHF. CDR3 DNA: TGTGCCAGCAGCTTGGGGCCGAGGGAGGGTCAGCCCCAGCATTTT.